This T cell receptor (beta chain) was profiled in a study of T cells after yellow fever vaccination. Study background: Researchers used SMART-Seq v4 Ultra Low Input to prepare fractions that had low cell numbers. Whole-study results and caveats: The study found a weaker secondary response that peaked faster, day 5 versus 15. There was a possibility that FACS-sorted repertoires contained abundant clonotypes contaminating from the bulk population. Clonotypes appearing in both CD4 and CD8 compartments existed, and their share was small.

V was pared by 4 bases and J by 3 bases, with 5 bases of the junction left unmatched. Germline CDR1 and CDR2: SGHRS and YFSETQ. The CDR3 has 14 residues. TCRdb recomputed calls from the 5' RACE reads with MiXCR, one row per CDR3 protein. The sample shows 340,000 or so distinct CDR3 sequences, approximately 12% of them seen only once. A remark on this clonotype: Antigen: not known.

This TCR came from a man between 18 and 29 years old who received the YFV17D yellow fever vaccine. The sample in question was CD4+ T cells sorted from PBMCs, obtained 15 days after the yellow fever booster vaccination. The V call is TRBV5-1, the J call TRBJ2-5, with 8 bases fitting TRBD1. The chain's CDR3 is CASSPGQGEETQYF. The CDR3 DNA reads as TGCGCCAGCAGCCCCGGACAGGGCGAAGAGACCCAGTACTTC. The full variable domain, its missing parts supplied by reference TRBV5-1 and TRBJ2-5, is KAGVTQTPRYLIKTRGQQVTLSCSPISGHRSVSWYQQTPGQGLQFLFEYFSETQRNKGNFPGRFSGRQFSNSRSEMNVSTLELGDSALYLCASSPGQGEETQYFGPGTRLLVL.